The sequence of this TCR beta chain was determined in a study of shared clonotypes between healthy human individuals. Study-wide context: Researchers assigned three CD4 naive, three CD4 memory, two CD8 naive and one CD8 memory plate to each donor.

Donors, without exception, were Caucasian adults residing in Nashville, Tennessee. CDR1 MDHEN and CDR2 SYDVKM come from the germline V gene. The CDR3 length is 14 residues. V gave up 6 bases and J gave up 4 bases; unmatched junction bases: 6. Assay: immunoSEQ multiplex PCR; the TCRdb copy retains only in-frame clones and omits some. This repertoire shows over a million clones, roughly 95% found once; its top ten account for roughly 1.2%. Notes on the study in general: The sole specimen, blood, was sampled, and tissue repertoires likely differ.

A word on this clone: As yet, its antigen is unknown.

The sequence was obtained from a man aged 25 to 40 in good health. The chain uses TRBV28 and TRBJ1-3, with 7 bases matching TRBD1. Sequencing was performed on naive CD4+ T cells sorted from blood. Subset denoted: CD45RA+ positively selected. CDR3 amino acids: CASRSPGQGNTIYF. The CDR3 DNA is TGTGCCAGCAGGTCCCCGGGACAGGGAAACACCATATATTTT.